A selection of T cell receptor beta chains follows, all from one sample in a study of blood T cell repertoires in COVID-19. The table came from immunoSEQ multiplex PCR; TCRdb's copy has only in-frame clones and leaves some out. Altogether about 250,000 clones are present, approximately 85% being singletons, with the ten largest covering approximately 4.5%. Sequenced input: peripheral blood. These receptors were collected from a woman in her 70s with acute or convalescent COVID-19. Each CDR3 is given with its conserved first and last residue. Not all rows give a size; the values are once, few, many and, for expanded clones, a class.

>few|TRBJ1-3|TRBV3-1/TRBV3-2
CASSPTGTEVGGNTIYF
>NA|TRBJ1-6|TRBV3-1/TRBV3-2
CASSLGQNNSPLHF
>few|TRBJ2-1|TRBV19
CASSSLMGGYYNEQFF
>NA|TRBJ1-2|TRBV29-1
CSVELRASGYGYTF
>NA|TRBJ1-3|TRBV4-3
CASSQELGQLNTIYF
>NA|TRBJ1-5|TRBV19
CASSSGGNQPQHF
>few|TRBJ1-2|TRBV3-1/TRBV3-2
CASSQALQGLYGYTF
>NA|TRBJ2-7|TRBV19
CASSTSGLAGVYEQYF
>once|TRBJ2-2|TRBV14
CASSQDYWRQGGTNTGELFF
>NA|TRBJ1-2|TRBV18
CASSQEIENGYTF
>NA|TRBJ2-1|TRBV5-5
CASSLAPTSGGYNEQFF
>NA|TRBJ2-3|TRBV11-3
CASSSGSTFDTQYF
>NA|TRBJ2-3|TRBV2
CASITGVSTDTQYF
>NA|TRBJ1-1|TRBV6-2/TRBV6-3
CASSYGTITEAFF
>NA|TRBJ1-2|TRBV18
CASSPDRAYGYTF
>NA|TRBJ1-1|TRBV5-6
CASSLGQGTMNTEAFF
>NA|TRBJ2-7|TRBV2
CASSSGGPYEQYF
>NA|TRBJ1-4|TRBV19
CASSIGRRTGKNEKLFF
>NA|TRBJ2-1|TRBV20-1
CSASGQRASSEQFF
>NA|TRBJ2-3|TRBV15
CATSRSGLAGSTDTQYF
>once|TRBJ2-7|TRBV6-2/TRBV6-3
CASSSINGRSSYEQYF
>NA|TRBJ1-2|TRBV20-1
CSASGPRYGYTF
>NA|TRBJ1-1|TRBV10-3
CAISFNGWTEAFF
>NA|TRBJ2-3|TRBV2
CASSVLGAGDTQYF
>NA|TRBJ1-5|TRBV10-3
CAISVGDRGLDQPQHF
>NA|TRBJ2-5|TRBV11-2
CASSLRGPYGETQYF
>NA|TRBJ2-2|TRBV11-3
CASSSGDRAPSNTGELFF
>few|TRBJ1-5|TRBV19
CASIPARTLNQPQHF
>NA|TRBJ2-3|TRBV4-3
CASSQRGTGATDTQYF
>NA|TRBJ1-1|TRBV5-1
CASSLRQPPAEAFF
>NA|TRBJ2-5|TRBV7-2
CASSLGKGSTGVVETQYF
>NA|TRBJ2-7|TRBV7-9
CASNIQGYEQYF
>NA|TRBJ1-3|TRBV12-3/TRBV12-4
CASSFGTANTIYF
>NA|TRBJ1-1|TRBV7-9
CASSSGQGNRAFF
>NA|TRBJ1-2|TRBV3-1/TRBV3-2
CASRRTGKYGYTF
>once|TRBJ1-1|TRBV28
CASSLGQRNTEAFF
>NA|TRBJ1-2|TRBV5-1
CASSSGHVYGYTF
>few|TRBJ1-5|TRBV30
CAWSSGDIYNLPQHF
>NA|TRBJ1-1|TRBV2
CASSPTGTDMNTEAFF
>NA|TRBJ1-1|TRBV5-1
CASSLVSQTGTEAFF
>few|TRBJ1-2|TRBV28
CASSSGGDYGYTF
>NA|TRBJ1-5|TRBV4-2
CASSLSGTVNQPQHF
>few|TRBJ2-2|TRBV28
CASRLGGDVTGELFF
>NA|TRBJ2-7|TRBV20-1
CSARRSGSWHF
>few|TRBJ2-7|TRBV6-1
CASSDRRSSYEQYF